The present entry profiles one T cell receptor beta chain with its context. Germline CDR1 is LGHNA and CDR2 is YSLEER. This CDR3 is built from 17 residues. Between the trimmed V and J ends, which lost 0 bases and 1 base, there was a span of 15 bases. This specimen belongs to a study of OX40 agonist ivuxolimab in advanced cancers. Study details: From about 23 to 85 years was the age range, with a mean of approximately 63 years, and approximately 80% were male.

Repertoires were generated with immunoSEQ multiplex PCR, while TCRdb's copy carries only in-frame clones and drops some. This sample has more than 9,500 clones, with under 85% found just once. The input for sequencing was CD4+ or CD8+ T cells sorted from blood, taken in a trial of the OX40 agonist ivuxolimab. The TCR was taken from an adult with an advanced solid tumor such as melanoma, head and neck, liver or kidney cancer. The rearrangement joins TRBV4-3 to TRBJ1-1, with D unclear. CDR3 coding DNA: TGCGCCAGCAGCCAAGATAGGGTGGTAGGGCGGAACACTGAAGCTTTCTTT. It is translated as CASSQDRVVGRNTEAFF.